What follows is one T cell receptor (beta chain) and its context. The target antigen is unknown. Other DNA sequences in the sample encode the same CDR3. The data derive from a study of shared clonotypes between healthy human individuals. Whole-study context: CD8 memory received one plate per donor, CD8 naive two, CD4 memory three and CD4 naive three.

Germline V CDR1 and CDR2: SNHLY, FYNNEI. This CDR3 contains 12 residues. Trimming removed 6 bases from V and 3 bases from J, with 9 bases in between. Positive CCR7 selection of CD45RO-negative cells yielded the naive CD8 cells, and terminally differentiated effector memory CD45RA+ cells were excluded. Study results and limitations: Generation of non-shared clonotypes was less probable than generation of clonotypes shared by all four donors. A few donors had 5% to 6% of their naive CD4 clonotypes in common.

Profiled with immunoSEQ multiplex PCR; TCRdb holds only in-frame clones, not every one. The table lists a few million clones, 93% of them singletons. The sequence was collected from a young man in good health. Some clones in this sample may be carry-over from other donors' samples. The chain joins TRBV2 to TRBJ2-7; possibly TRBD1 for D (5 bases). Input material: naive CD8+ T cells from PBMCs. The CDR3 nucleotides read TGTGCCAGCAGGCCTCAGGGCTACGAGCAGTACTTC. Translated: CASRPQGYEQYF.